The rows below give T cell receptor beta chains drawn from one sample of a study of vaccination effects on CD4 cells after COVID-19. These receptors have no known antigen. The method was immunoSEQ multiplex PCR; TCRdb's version includes in-frame clones alone and lacks a portion of them. The sample has 50,000 or so clones, 80% to 85% seen once; the top ten hold around 2.4%. Sequences were derived from CD4+ T cells from PBMCs cultured with HCoV-229E spike peptides, sampled before COVID-19 vaccination. Every receptor here comes from a human donor who received a COVID-19 vaccine. Each CDR3 is given with its conserved first and last residue. A D gene is named only where the DNA matches it firmly. Where a row states a size, it is once, few, many or the class of an expanded clone; other rows omit it.

j_gene	v_gene	abundance	d_gene	CDR3aa	CDR3nt
TRBJ1-6	TRBV7-9	few	TRBD1	CASSLVGQGGSPLHF	TGTGCCAGCAGCTTAGTAGGACAGGGAGGTTCACCCCTCCACTTT
TRBJ1-4	TRBV6-5	-	TRBD1	CASSQYRGSNEKLFF	TGTGCCAGCAGTCAATACAGGGGTTCGAATGAAAAACTGTTTTTT
TRBJ2-3	TRBV19	-	-	CASSINPQGVDTQYF	TGTGCCAGTAGTATAAACCCACAGGGAGTAGATACGCAGTATTTT
TRBJ2-2	TRBV5-1	-	-	CASSVTSTNTGELFF	TGCGCCAGCAGCGTAACAAGTACGAACACCGGGGAGCTGTTTTTT
TRBJ1-2	TRBV7-8	once	TRBD1	CASTWEWRGQEGGYTF	TGTGCCAGCACCTGGGAATGGAGGGGGCAAGAGGGGGGCTACACCTTC
TRBJ2-5	TRBV9	-	-	CASSVWVGETQYF	TGTGCCAGCAGCGTGTGGGTTGGCGAGACCCAGTACTTC
TRBJ1-2	TRBV20-1	once	-	CSALGGYTF	TGCAGTGCTCTCGGAGGCTACACCTTC
TRBJ1-4	TRBV29-1	-	TRBD1	CSVAWDRVNEKLFF	TGCAGCGTTGCTTGGGACAGGGTTAATGAAAAACTGTTTTTT
TRBJ1-2	TRBV2	few	TRBD1	CASSLGQGVNYGYTF	TGTGCCAGCAGTCTGGGACAGGGGGTTAACTATGGCTACACCTTC
TRBJ2-4	TRBV5-6	-	TRBD1	CASSEDRRDIQYF	TGTGCCAGCAGCGAGGACAGGCGGGACATTCAGTACTTC
TRBJ1-3	TRBV19	-	-	CASSQGFTGSGNTIYF	TGTGCCAGTAGCCAGGGGTTTACAGGATCTGGAAACACCATATATTTT
TRBJ1-4	TRBV7-2	-	-	CASSLSSGEKLFF	TGTGCCAGCAGCTTAAGTTCTGGTGAAAAACTGTTTTTT
TRBJ1-3	TRBV5-1	-	-	CASSASGQSSGNTIYF	TGCGCCAGCAGCGCGTCAGGCCAGAGCTCTGGAAACACCATATATTTT
TRBJ1-1	TRBV7-3	few	-	CASSPSLRGSLTEAFF	TGTGCCAGCAGCCCCTCCCTCCGGGGAAGCTTAACTGAAGCTTTCTTT
TRBJ1-5	TRBV6-5	-	-	CASSYSQGRQPQHF	TGTGCCAGCAGTTACTCGCAAGGCAGACAGCCCCAGCATTTT
TRBJ2-2	TRBV7-3	few	TRBD2	CASSLISLAGGQNTGELFF	TGTGCCAGCAGCTTAATTTCCCTAGCGGGGGGGCAAAACACCGGGGAGCTGTTTTTT